A single count supports the clone carrying this TCR beta chain. This sample was included in a study of technical replicates of blood from several donors. CDR1 is SQVTM, CDR2 ANQGSEA, per germline. This CDR3 has 12 amino acids. With V trimmed by 6 bases and J by 8 bases, 5 bases remained unmatched. Measured with immunoSEQ multiplex PCR; TCRdb has only the in-frame clones, and not every one. The table lists tens of thousands of clones, 96% of them singletons. The sequence was obtained from a human donor in good health. The chain is built from TRBV29-1 and TRBJ2-1; TRBD1 matches 9 bases. Sequences were obtained from T cells isolated from PBMCs. The CDR3 spells CSVGQGSDEQFF. The CDR3 region has the DNA TGCAGCGTCGGACAGGGGAGCGATGAGCAGTTCTTC.